These 9 T cell receptor beta chains originate from one sample sequenced in a study of breast tumors, draining lymph nodes, adjacent tissues. From the multiplex PCR reads, TCRdb called clonotypes with MiXCR, one entry per CDR3 protein. The sample holds about 100,000 distinct CDR3 sequences, approximately 21% seen once. Samples came from axillary lymph nodes draining the breast cancer. The material sequenced was axillary lymph node tissue. These receptors were collected from a female donor with breast cancer. Some clones in this sample may be carry-over from other donors' samples.

This clonotype was observed many times. The chain joins TRBV24-1 to TRBJ2-3, with D perhaps being TRBD1 or TRBD2 (7 bases each). The V end lost 5 bases, the J end lost 2 bases, and 19 bases lay between the germline ends. The germline V gene has CDR1 KGHDR and CDR2 SFDVKD. This CDR3 spans 17 amino acids. The DNA of the CDR3 is TGTGCCACCAGTGCCATGGAGGGGGCGGGGGACACAGATACGCAGTATTTT. Residues: CATSAMEGAGDTDTQYF.

This clonotype was observed many times. This chain uses TRBV19 with TRBJ2-2; 10 nucleotides agree with TRBD2. With 3 bases clipped from V and 4 bases from J, the junction kept 5 bases outside the gene matches. The CDR3 contains 16 residues. Germline V gene lookup returns CDR1 LNHDA and CDR2 SQIVND (reference sequence). This CDR3 reads CASSIRAGGPTGELFF. The CDR3 region has the DNA TGTGCCAGTAGTATTCGAGCGGGAGGGCCCACCGGGGAGCTGTTTTTT. The complete variable domain, with remaining parts taken from reference TRBV19 and TRBJ2-2, reads DGGITQSPKYLFRKEGQNVTLSCEQNLNHDAMYWYRQDPGQGLRLIYYSQIVNDFQKGDIAEGYSVSREKKESFPLTVTSAQKNPTAFYLCASSIRAGGPTGELFFGEGSRLTVL.

At least ten counts were recorded for this clonotype. The genes are TRBV13 and TRBJ2-3; 7 bases are a match to TRBD1. With 4 bases clipped from V and 9 bases from J, the junction kept 13 bases outside the gene matches. The germline V gene encodes CDR1 PRHDT and CDR2 FYEKMQ (reference sequence). The CDR3 has 15 amino acids. The CDR3 is CASSSLNGQARTQYF. In nucleotides, the CDR3 is TGTGCCAGCAGCTCCTTGAATGGACAGGCTCGGACGCAGTATTTT.

The chain joins TRBV11-2 to TRBJ1-1, with 7 bases fitting TRBD1. In germline, CDR1 is SGHAT, CDR2 FQNNGV. This CDR3 spans 11 amino acids. Trimming at V came to 6 bases and at J to 8 bases, leaving 3 bases not matched to a gene. CDR3 residues: CASSTTGEAFF. Written as DNA, the CDR3 is TGTGCCAGCAGTACGACAGGGGAAGCTTTCTTT. The whole variable domain, remainder taken from reference TRBV11-2 and TRBJ1-1, is EAGVAQSPRYKIIEKRQSVAFWCNPISGHATLYWYQQILGQGPKLLIQFQNNGVVDDSQLPKDRFSAERLKGVDSTLKIQPAKLEDSAVYLCASSTTGEAFFGQGTRLTVV.

This clonotype was found many times. The V gene is TRBV4-1, the J gene TRBJ2-1, with TRBD2 matching 9 bases. The germline V gene encodes CDR1 MGHRA and CDR2 YSYEKL. Unmatched junction bases numbered 18, after V lost 5 bases and J lost 10 bases. This CDR3 has 17 amino acids. The CDR3 nucleotides are TGCGCCAGCAGCGACCCGACTAGCGGCCTATTTAGGGGGGAGCAGTTCTTC. Residues: CASSDPTSGLFRGEQFF.

This clonotype was observed many times. The rearrangement joins TRBV7-9 to TRBJ2-5; the match to TRBD2 covers 8 bases. CDR1 and CDR2 (germline): SEHNR, FQNEAQ (reference sequence). Losses at the gene ends were 1 base for V and 1 base for J; bases not matched to a gene: 5. The CDR3 spans 16 residues. The CDR3: CASSLGAGGGQETQYF. In nucleotides, the CDR3 is TGTGCCAGCAGCTTAGGCGCGGGGGGTGGCCAAGAGACCCAGTACTTC. Using reference TRBV7-9 and TRBJ2-5 for the parts outside the CDR3, the full variable domain is DTGVSQNPRHKITKRGQNVTFRCDPISEHNRLYWYRQTLGQGPEFLTYFQNEAQLEKSRLLSDRFSAERPKGSFSTLEIQRTEQGDSAMYLCASSLGAGGGQETQYFGPGTRLLVL.

As regards this clonotype: This sequence may be a read error, since a much larger clone differs from it by one base. The rearrangement links TRBV6-2 or TRBV6-3 to TRBJ1-5; D gene uncertain. Germline V gene sequence: CDR1 MNHEY, CDR2 SVGEGT. The CDR3 sequence is 14 residues long. The CDR3 region is CTSTSGGSNQPQHF. The CDR3 DNA sequence: TGTACCAGCACCTCGGGTGGTAGCAATCAGCCCCAGCATTTT.

At least ten counts were recorded for this clonotype. V and J are TRBV7-9 and TRBJ1-2; a possible D gene is TRBD1 (5 bases). The CDR3 is 15 residues long. The V gene lost 5 bases and the J gene lost 4 bases, with 17 bases spanning the gap. CDR1 and CDR2 (germline): SEHNR, FQNEAQ (reference sequence). The CDR3 sequence: CASSPTRVTGYGYTF. As DNA, the CDR3 is TGTGCCAGCAGCCCAACCAGGGTTACGGGCTATGGCTACACCTTC.

This clonotype has at least ten counts. J is TRBJ2-7 and V is TRBV4-2; 7 bases agree with TRBD1. V shed 4 bases, J shed 6 bases, and the junction held 6 bases outside the gene matches. This CDR3 contains 13 residues. Germline V CDR1 and CDR2: LGHNA, YNFKEQ. CDR3 coding DNA: TGTGCCAGCAGCCCGACAGGGATCGGCGAGCAGTACTTC. Its translation is CASSPTGIGEQYF.